The 21 T cell receptor beta chains below were found in one sample sequenced in a study of T cells in Graves' hyperthyroidism and ophthalmopathy (dated by TCRdb to the late 2010s). Receptor amplification or capture employed multiplex PCR. The listed sequencing device is Illumina HiSeq 2000. The TCR beta CDR3 regions were amplified from the RNA transcripts. The TCR CDR3 was subjected to a first round of RT-PCR using the HTBI primer set and the Qiagen OneStep RT-PCR kit. The public reads were reprocessed in TCRdb via fastp at Q25 and MiXCR, keeping in-frame beta chains. Here each entry gathers all rows of one CDR3 protein and keeps the most common genes and DNA. This sample is represented by roughly 500,000 distinct CDR3 sequences; 46% of them were singletons. The ten biggest clones cover about 20% of the sample. Sequenced input: peripheral blood or thyroid tissue (not recorded which). The receptors come from an adult woman with Graves' disease, either hyperthyroidism or ophthalmopathy (not recorded which).

This sequence joins TRBV11-1 and TRBJ1-2; no clear D gene. The CDR3 loop spans 13 amino acids. Germline CDR1 reads SGHAT; CDR2 reads FQDESV (reference sequence). V lost 2 bases, J lost 6 bases, and 10 bases lay in between. In nucleotides, the CDR3 is TGTGCCAGCAGCTTAAGAGGGAGTGATGGCTACACCTTC. This encodes CASSLRGSDGYTF.

This clonotype has ten or more counts. The J gene is TRBJ2-6, the V gene TRBV6-1; D is unclear. Per the germline V gene, CDR1 is MNHNS and CDR2 is SASEGT. V lost 10 bases and J 0 bases, leaving 7 bases between the germline ends. This CDR3 has 13 residues. CDR3 amino acids: CATSSSGANVLTF. Written as DNA, the CDR3 is TGTGCCACCTCTTCCTCTGGGGCCAACGTCCTGACTTTC.

Ten or more counts support this clonotype. The V and J genes are TRBV12-3 or TRBV12-4 and TRBJ1-5; 7 nucleotides agree with TRBD1. Trimming cost V 1 base and J 6 bases; bases outside gene matches: 9. The CDR3 consists of 16 residues. The CDR3 region is CASSLGATGLGQPQHF. CDR3 nucleotides: TGTGCCAGCAGTTTAGGAGCGACAGGGCTAGGTCAGCCCCAGCATTTT.

This clonotype was counted ten times or more. V gene TRBV10-3 combines with J gene TRBJ1-5; D gene unclear. Germline V CDR1 and CDR2: ENHRY, SYGVKD. The V end lost 5 bases, the J end lost 0 bases, and 2 bases lay between the germline ends. There are 12 residues in the CDR3. The CDR3 coding sequence is TGTGCCATCAGTAATAGCAATCAGCCCCAGCATTTT. It yields the protein CAISNSNQPQHF.

This chain joins TRBV7-2 and TRBJ2-7; D call uncertain. V was pared by 5 bases and J by 7 bases, with 9 bases between. The CDR3 runs 11 residues. Germline V gives CDR1 SGHTA, CDR2 FQGNSA. CDR3 in amino acids: CASSPSSEQYF. The CDR3 DNA reads TGTGCCAGCAGCCCCTCGAGTGAGCAGTACTTC. Full variable domain (remainder filled in from reference TRBV7-2 and TRBJ2-7): GAGVSQSPSNKVTEKGKDVELRCDPISGHTALYWYRQSLGQGLEFLIYFQGNSAPDKSGLPSDRFSAERTGGSVSTLTIQRTQQEDSAVYLCASSPSSEQYFGPGTRLTVT.

On this clonotype itself: A read error may account for a junction end that differs from germline. The chain links TRBV7-6 to TRBJ1-2, with a weak D call TRBD1 (5 bases). This CDR3 is built from 13 residues. Germline V lookup: CDR1 SGHVS, CDR2 FNYEAQ. In nucleotides, the CDR3 is TGTGTCAGCAGCCCAGACAGATACTATGGCTACACCTTC. The encoded protein is CVSSPDRYYGYTF.

The chain combines TRBV4-1 with TRBJ2-5; D perhaps matches TRBD1 (6 bases). Trimming left V 1 base short and J 4 bases short, with 13 bases between. Looked up from germline, CDR1 is MGHRA and CDR2 is YSYEKL. The CDR3 is 15 residues long. The CDR3 coding sequence is TGCGCCAGCAGCCAAGTGGGGGCGCGTGTAGAGACCCAGTACTTC. It yields the protein CASSQVGARVETQYF.

The chain recombines TRBV6-5 with TRBJ2-5; TRBD2 aligns across 7 bases. Trimming cost V 4 bases and J 5 bases; bases outside gene matches: 1. Germline CDR1 MNHEY, CDR2 SVGAGI. The CDR3 spans 12 residues. In nucleotides, the CDR3 is TGTGCCAGCAGTTTACTAGCGGAGACCCAGTACTTC. As protein: CASSLLAETQYF.

J is TRBJ1-3 and V is TRBV20-1; no definite D call. Trimming left V 2 bases short and J 7 bases short, with 15 bases between. Per the germline V gene, CDR1 is DFQATT and CDR2 is SNEGSKA (reference sequence). This CDR3 is built from 14 residues. CDR3 sequence (DNA): TGCAGTGCTAGACGCGGGCCGAGCGGCAACACCATATATTTT. Its protein is CSARRGPSGNTIYF.

The chain uses TRBV2 and TRBJ2-2; 7 bases are a match to TRBD1. Germline CDR1 reads SNHLY; CDR2 reads FYNNEI. The V segment lost 7 bases and the J segment 9 bases; nucleotides outside the gene matches: 14. This CDR3 has 15 residues. The CDR3 reads CASTTRGQNPWELFF. CDR3 DNA: TGTGCCAGCACAACGAGGGGGCAAAACCCCTGGGAGCTGTTTTTT.

This clonotype was counted many times. The rearrangement links TRBV7-9 to TRBJ1-2, with 8 bases fitting TRBD1. V lost 0 bases and J lost 7; bases outside the gene matches: 1. This CDR3 comprises 13 residues. Germline CDR1 reads SEHNR; CDR2 reads FQNEAQ (reference sequence). This chain's CDR3 is CASSLAGQVGYTF. For the CDR3, the DNA is TGTGCCAGCAGCTTAGCGGGACAGGTTGGCTACACCTTC.

The rearrangement joins TRBV12-3 or TRBV12-4 to TRBJ1-2, with a possible D match to TRBD1 (6 bases). Trimming took off 6 bases at V and 6 bases at J, with 14 bases between the two ends. The CDR3 is made up of 13 amino acids. CDR3 loop: CASSHSGADGYTF. In nucleotides, the CDR3 is TGTGCCAGCAGCCATTCGGGGGCGGATGGCTACACCTTC.

This clonotype was observed many times. Written as DNA, the CDR3 is TGTGCCAGCAGCCCAAGGGACGGATCTAATGAAAAACTGTTTTTT. Translated, it gives CASSPRDGSNEKLFF. This rearrangement joins TRBV11-1 to TRBJ1-4, with D maybe TRBD1 (5 bases). CDR1 and CDR2 from the germline V gene are SGHAT and FQDESV (reference sequence). V was clipped by 5 bases and J by 3 bases, with 13 bases between them. This CDR3 has 15 residues.

The chain recombines TRBV15 with TRBJ1-4; a possible D gene is TRBD1 (5 bases). The germline CDR1 and CDR2 sequences are LNHNV and YYDKDF (reference sequence). CDR3 length equals 15 residues. The V and J ends lost 1 base and 4 bases respectively, with 10 bases between them. This CDR3 reads CATSRVRRGNEKLFF. Here the CDR3 DNA reads TGTGCCACCAGCAGAGTGAGAAGGGGTAATGAAAAACTGTTTTTT.

This clonotype was seen at least ten times. The V and J genes are TRBV5-8 and TRBJ1-1; D gene ambiguous. V dropped 4 bases and J dropped 1 base, with 14 bases sitting between them. The CDR3 runs to 15 residues. CDR1 is SGHTS, CDR2 YDEGEE, per germline. The CDR3 reads CASSLYLYRNTEAFF. The CDR3, as DNA: TGTGCCAGCAGCCTTTACCTATACAGGAACACTGAAGCTTTCTTT.

This clonotype was counted ten times or more. The chain recombines TRBV7-8 with TRBJ2-7; D ambiguous. This CDR3 is built from 13 residues. Germline V lookup: CDR1 SGHVS, CDR2 FQNEAQ. The ends were cut back, 3 bases at V and 6 bases at J, with 12 bases in the middle. The CDR3 protein is CASSLTAQTEQYF. The DNA for the CDR3 is TGTGCCAGCAGCTTGACCGCCCAAACCGAGCAGTACTTC.

The chain joins TRBV12-3 or TRBV12-4 to TRBJ2-1, with 8 positions matching TRBD1. This CDR3 is 13 amino acids long. After removal of 5 bases from V and 9 bases from J, the junction contained 6 bases not matched to a gene. The chain's CDR3 is CASSMTGTGEQFF. The CDR3 DNA sequence: TGTGCCAGCAGTATGACCGGGACAGGTGAGCAGTTCTTC.

This clonotype has ten or more counts. This rearrangement joins TRBV29-1 to TRBJ2-2; D may be TRBD1 or TRBD2 (6 bases each). Germline CDR1 SQVTM, CDR2 ANQGSEA. V shed 2 bases and J shed 6 bases, with 16 bases lying between them. This CDR3 is built from 15 residues. The CDR3 sequence is CSVERRGARAGELFF. The CDR3 DNA sequence: TGCAGCGTTGAACGGAGGGGGGCGCGGGCCGGGGAGCTGTTTTTT.

This clonotype was seen a few times. The chain combines TRBV11-2 with TRBJ1-5; perhaps TRBD1 as D (6 bases). The CDR3 runs to 16 residues. V was shortened by 3 bases and J by 5 bases, with 17 bases between the two germline ends. Germline CDR1 SGHAT, CDR2 FQNNGV. The CDR3 spells CASSFTTGSEDQPQHF. The DNA of the CDR3 is TGTGCCAGCAGCTTTACAACAGGGTCAGAAGATCAGCCCCAGCATTTT. The whole variable domain, remainder taken from reference TRBV11-2 and TRBJ1-5, is EAGVAQSPRYKIIEKRQSVAFWCNPISGHATLYWYQQILGQGPKLLIQFQNNGVVDDSQLPKDRFSAERLKGVDSTLKIQPAKLEDSAVYLCASSFTTGSEDQPQHFGDGTRLSIL.

The table lists this clonotype with a few counts. V and J are TRBV10-3 and TRBJ1-2; a possible D gene is TRBD1 (5 bases). The CDR3 runs 13 residues. Germline V gives CDR1 ENHRY, CDR2 SYGVKD. V lost 3 bases and J 2 bases, leaving 7 bases between the germline ends. The CDR3 is CAISDRENYGYTF. CDR3 bases: TGTGCCATCAGTGACAGGGAAAACTATGGCTACACCTTC.

The chain recombines TRBV29-1 with TRBJ1-2, with D perhaps TRBD1 (6 bases). V lost 2 bases and J lost 4, with 11 bases in between. The CDR3 is made up of 13 amino acids. Germline V gives CDR1 SQVTM, CDR2 ANQGSEA. CDR3 loop: CSVEIGGRYGYTF. CDR3 nucleotides: TGCAGCGTTGAAATCGGGGGCCGCTATGGCTACACCTTC.